This T cell receptor beta chain was captured by sequencing in a study of radiotherapy plus CTLA-4 blockade in lung cancer. Study details: Disease control reached about 28%, with objective responses in less than 20%.

This clone was seen just once. The CDR3 is 14 residues long. Germline assignment: CDR1 MNHEY and CDR2 SMNVEV (reference sequence). The V segment lost 3 bases and the J segment 4 bases; nucleotides outside the gene matches: 4. Generated by immunoSEQ multiplex PCR, the TCRdb table keeps only in-frame clones and is missing some. The repertoire holds some 80,000 clones, approximately 80% seen once, with approximately 0.79% in the top ten. The specimen was peripheral blood, collected from a patient treated with radiotherapy plus ipilimumab. The J gene is TRBJ2-7, the V gene TRBV27, with TRBD2 matching over 9 bases. This TCR was recovered from a human donor with non-small cell lung cancer who had stable disease on radiotherapy plus ipilimumab. Written as DNA, the CDR3 is TGTGCCAGCAGTTTCCTGCGGGGGGGGTACGAGCAGTACTTC. It translates to CASSFLRGGYEQYF.